A single sample is the source of the 2 T cell receptor beta chains below, sequenced in a study of neurological immune-mediated disorders. Each CDR3 protein gets one entry after TCRdb re-called the 5' RACE reads with MiXCR. The repertoire holds tens of thousands of distinct CDR3 sequences, 3% to 4% seen once, with over 2% in the top ten. Specimen: PBMCs. Receptors were obtained from a woman in her 50s with multiple sclerosis.

The sample holds many counts of this clonotype. The genes are TRBV13 and TRBJ1-6, with 7 bases aligning to TRBD1. Germline values: CDR1 PRHDT, CDR2 FYEKMQ (reference sequence). J was trimmed by 14 bases and V by 2 bases; bases with no gene match: 6. The CDR3 has 13 residues. The CDR3 here is CASSLTNRGTLHF. CDR3 in DNA: TGTGCCAGCAGCTTAACTAACAGGGGTACCCTCCACTTT. The entire variable domain, with the rest obtained from reference TRBV13 and TRBJ1-6, is as follows: AAGVIQSPRHLIKEKRETATLKCYPIPRHDTVYWYQQGPGQDPQFLISFYEKMQSDKGSIPDRFSAQQFSDYHSELNMSSLELGDSALYFCASSLTNRGTLHFGNGTRLTVT.

Ten or more counts support this clonotype. CDR3 DNA: TGCAGTGCTAGAGATGGGGCGCGGGGTGAGCAGTTCTTC. It encodes CSARDGARGEQFF. This rearrangement joins TRBV20-1 to TRBJ2-1; tentative D call: TRBD2 (6 bases). CDR3 length: 13 residues. Trimming shortened V by 0 bases and J by 9 bases, and 12 bases separated the two germline ends. CDR1 DFQATT and CDR2 SNEGSKA come from the germline V gene (reference sequence).